The rows below give T cell receptor beta chains drawn from one sample of a study of CD8 T cells in ankylosing spondylitis. Via MiXCR, TCRdb re-called the 5' RACE reads, giving one row per CDR3 protein. Of around 440,000 distinct CDR3 sequences listed, under 20% are singletons. The sample taken for sequencing was blood, either unsorted or a sorted T cell fraction (not recorded which). Receptors were obtained from a male donor with ankylosing spondylitis. Each CDR3 is given with its conserved first and last residue. D genes are given only for firm matches. Clone sizes are given selectively: once, few, many, or a class where the clone is expanded.

abundance	v_gene	d_gene	j_gene	CDR3nt	CDR3aa
few	TRBV3-1	TRBD2	TRBJ2-1	TGTGCCAGCAGCCAAGAGCTAGCGGTTACCTACAATGAGCAGTTCTTC	CASSQELAVTYNEQFF
-	TRBV11-2	-	TRBJ2-7	TGTGCCAGCAGCACGCGGGGCAGAACCTACGAGCAGTACTTC	CASSTRGRTYEQYF
few	TRBV29-1	-	TRBJ2-1	TGCAGCGGAAAGTCATCCGGGTGGAATGAGCAGTTCTTC	CSGKSSGWNEQFF
-	TRBV30	-	TRBJ1-5	TGTGCCTGGAGTCCCCCAGGAGACTTTTATAGCAATCAGCCCCAGCATTTT	CAWSPPGDFYSNQPQHF
-	TRBV20-1	TRBD1	TRBJ1-2	TGCAGTGCTAGGGGACAGGACCGCTACCGGGGGGGTGGCTACACCTTC	CSARGQDRYRGGGYTF
-	TRBV20-1	TRBD1	TRBJ1-2	TGCAGTGCTAGTCCCAGGGGGTTCGCCTACGATGGCTACACCTTC	CSASPRGFAYDGYTF
-	TRBV12-3/TRBV12-4	TRBD1	TRBJ1-5	TGTGCCAGCAGTTCCCGGCTTGCGGACAGGGGGAATCAGCCCCAGCATTTT	CASSSRLADRGNQPQHF
-	TRBV12-3/TRBV12-4	-	TRBJ1-5	TGTGCCAGCAGTCTGCGGGGTCCCGGGGGGTATGATCAGCCCCAGCATTTT	CASSLRGPGGYDQPQHF
few	TRBV7-2	TRBD2	TRBJ2-1	TGTGCCAGCAGGCCGGGACTAGCGGGAGTCGATGAGCAGTTCTTC	CASRPGLAGVDEQFF
-	TRBV6-1	TRBD2	TRBJ2-3	TGTGCCAGCAGTCGCGGACTAGCGATGAGCACAGATACGCAGTATTTT	CASSRGLAMSTDTQYF
many	TRBV12-3/TRBV12-4	TRBD1	TRBJ2-3	TGTGCCAGCACATATACGGGACAGAACACAGATACGCAGTATTTT	CASTYTGQNTDTQYF
few	TRBV9	TRBD1	TRBJ2-7	TGTGCCAGCAGCTCACGGACAGGGGGCCCCTACGAGCAGTACTTC	CASSSRTGGPYEQYF
-	TRBV20-1	TRBD1	TRBJ2-7	TGCAGTGCTAGAGGACAGGGACCCGAGCAGTACTTC	CSARGQGPEQYF
-	TRBV20-1	-	TRBJ2-5	TGCAGTGCTAGACAGGGGCAAGAGACCCAGTACTTC	CSARQGQETQYF
-	TRBV7-3	-	TRBJ2-2	TGTGCCAGCAGCTTAACCCCTGGCAACGGGGAGCTGTTTTTT	CASSLTPGNGELFF
few	TRBV2	TRBD1	TRBJ1-1	TGTGCCAGCAGTGTGGAGGGGGCTCCAAACACTGAAGCTTTCTTT	CASSVEGAPNTEAFF
-	TRBV6-1	-	TRBJ2-3	TGTGCCAGCGACCCTCGAGGGGGGCCATTTAGCACAGATACGCAGTATTTT	CASDPRGGPFSTDTQYF
few	TRBV10-2	-	TRBJ1-5	TGCGCCAGCCGCCGTCGGGGGTACCACAATCAGCCCCAGCATTTT	CASRRRGYHNQPQHF
few	TRBV12-3/TRBV12-4	TRBD2	TRBJ2-7	TGTGCCAGCAGTCCCCGGACTAGCGGGAGCCCCGAGCAGTACTTC	CASSPRTSGSPEQYF
-	TRBV30	-	TRBJ1-2	TGTGCCTGGAGTGGACGGAGGGGCAGCAACTATGGCTACACCTTC	CAWSGRRGSNYGYTF
-	TRBV7-3	-	TRBJ2-4	TGTGCCAGCAGCTCCGGTGGGACCAAAAACATTCAGTACTTC	CASSSGGTKNIQYF
few	TRBV6-1	-	TRBJ1-4	TGTGCCAGCAGTCAGGGTTTGGTGACTAATGAAAAACTGTTTTTT	CASSQGLVTNEKLFF
few	TRBV5-1	TRBD2	TRBJ2-5	TGCGCCAGCAGCCATCGGAGCGGGGGCGAAGAGACCCAGTACTTC	CASSHRSGGEETQYF
many	TRBV3-1	TRBD2	TRBJ2-7	TGTGCCAGCAGCCCTCAGCCCGGGGGGAAGAACGAGCAGTACTTC	CASSPQPGGKNEQYF
many	TRBV20-1	TRBD1	TRBJ2-2	TGCAGTGCTAGACCGGGACAGGAGACCGGGGAGCTGTTTTTT	CSARPGQETGELFF
-	TRBV24-1	TRBD1	TRBJ2-5	TGTGCCACCAGTGATGGGGGACAGGGGCTCCAAGAGACCCAGTACTTC	CATSDGGQGLQETQYF
-	TRBV7-9	TRBD1	TRBJ2-7	TGTGCCAGCAGCATATGGACCGGGACAGGGGGAGGCGAGCAGTACTTC	CASSIWTGTGGGEQYF
few	TRBV12-3/TRBV12-4	-	TRBJ1-1	TGTGCCAGCAGCTCACCAAAGAGGGCTGAAGCTTTCTTT	CASSSPKRAEAFF
-	TRBV30	-	TRBJ2-3	TGTGCCTGGAGGTCCGTGAGCGTTAGCACAGATACGCAGTATTTT	CAWRSVSVSTDTQYF
-	TRBV3-1	-	TRBJ2-3	TGTGCCAGCAGCCAGCTCTACGTGCCGACGCAGTATTTT	CASSQLYVPTQYF
-	TRBV6-5	-	TRBJ2-3	TGTGCCAGCAGTTACGATTCGGGTTGGGCGGAAGATACGCAGTATTTT	CASSYDSGWAEDTQYF
-	TRBV2	TRBD1	TRBJ2-2	TGTGCCAGCAGGGACAGGCTCAACACCGGGGAGCTGTTTTTT	CASRDRLNTGELFF
-	TRBV7-9	-	TRBJ2-1	TGTGCCAGCAGCTTAGCGGGGGGAACCCGTAATTTCTTC	CASSLAGGTRNFF
-	TRBV20-1	-	TRBJ2-1	TGCAGTGCGCACACTTGGGGGGGCAGCTCCTACAATGAGCAGTTCTTC	CSAHTWGGSSYNEQFF
few	TRBV4-3	-	TRBJ2-5	TGCGCCAGCAGCCAAGTTGGTGGAGGAGAGACCCAGTACTTC	CASSQVGGGETQYF
many	TRBV12-3/TRBV12-4	-	TRBJ2-3	TGTGCCAGCAGCTCAGGTCTTGGATTAGCGGAATTCAGCACAGATACGCAGTATTTT	CASSSGLGLAEFSTDTQYF
-	TRBV5-4	-	TRBJ2-1	TGTGCCAGCAGACCCGACAGCTACAATGAGCAGTTCTTC	CASRPDSYNEQFF
few	TRBV5-6	TRBD1	TRBJ2-1	TGTGCCAGCAGCTCGGAGACAGGGGCCCACAATGAGCAGTTCTTC	CASSSETGAHNEQFF
few	TRBV6-1	TRBD2	TRBJ2-1	TGTGCCAGCAGTATCGCGGGGGGGCGGTTTGAGCAGTTCTTC	CASSIAGGRFEQFF
-	TRBV20-1	-	TRBJ2-5	TGCAGTGCTAGAGATCCTATCCAAGAGACCCAGTACTTC	CSARDPIQETQYF
-	TRBV18	TRBD1	TRBJ2-6	TGTGCCAGCTCACCCGACAGGGGCGGAATTGGGGCCAACGTCCTGACTTTC	CASSPDRGGIGANVLTF
few	TRBV29-1	-	TRBJ2-1	TGCAGCGTTGATTTCCGGCTGGGTGAGCAGTTCTTC	CSVDFRLGEQFF
-	TRBV12-3/TRBV12-4	-	TRBJ1-4	TGTGCCAGCAACCTTGTGGGGGAAAAACTGTTTTTT	CASNLVGEKLFF
-	TRBV18	-	TRBJ2-2	TGTGCCAGCTCAGGATACGACACCGGGGAGCTGTTTTTT	CASSGYDTGELFF
few	TRBV6-2/TRBV6-3	-	TRBJ1-2	TGTGCCAGCAGTCCGCCCGGACGGTTCTATGGCTACACCTTC	CASSPPGRFYGYTF
few	TRBV27	TRBD1	TRBJ1-2	TGTGCCAGCAGTTTAACAGGGGGGTTGAATGGCTACACCTTC	CASSLTGGLNGYTF
many	TRBV5-1	TRBD1	TRBJ1-4	TGCGCCAGCAGAAGTACGGGACAGGAGAATGAAAAACTGTTTTTT	CASRSTGQENEKLFF